The 9 T cell receptor beta chains in this list originate from one sample, sequenced in a study of CD8 T cells in ankylosing spondylitis. TCRdb re-analysed the 5' RACE reads in MiXCR, keeping a single row per CDR3 protein. The data contain 200,000 to 300,000 distinct CDR3 sequences, around 9.2% of them singletons. Source material: blood, either unsorted or a sorted T cell fraction (not recorded which). Receptors were obtained from a male donor with ankylosing spondylitis or in good health (not recorded which).

This clonotype appeared many times. V gene TRBV12-3 or TRBV12-4 combines with J gene TRBJ2-2; tentative D call: TRBD1 (5 bases). Trimming pared 5 bases from V and 0 bases from J, leaving 13 bases between. The CDR3 spans 16 residues. This CDR3 is CASSSTGLSNTGELFF. The CDR3 bases are TGTGCCAGCAGTAGTACAGGTCTATCGAACACCGGGGAGCTGTTTTTT.

The chain recombines TRBV6-2 or TRBV6-3 with TRBJ1-1, with D tentatively TRBD1 (6 bases). Germline V gives CDR1 MNHEY, CDR2 SVGEGT. The CDR3 loop spans 14 amino acids. The CDR3 sequence: CALKKGGASPEAFF. DNA for the CDR3: TGTGCTCTCAAGAAGGGGGGCGCGAGCCCTGAAGCTTTCTTT.

The rearrangement joins TRBV4-1 to TRBJ2-1, with 9 positions matching TRBD2. V dropped 1 base and J dropped 5; count of bases not matched to a gene: 6. The germline CDR1 and CDR2 sequences are MGHRA and YSYEKL. The CDR3 length is 16 residues. The CDR3 bases are TGCGCCAGCAGCCAAGTAAGATTAGCGGGGGACAATGAGCAGTTCTTC. It codes for CASSQVRLAGDNEQFF.

This clonotype came up a few times. The rearrangement links TRBV20-1 to TRBJ2-3; 13 nucleotides agree with TRBD2. The CDR3 runs to 14 residues. The germline V gene has CDR1 DFQATT and CDR2 SNEGSKA (reference sequence). The ends lost 5 bases at V and 4 bases at J; junction bases unmatched: 3. This CDR3 is CSAWTSGSSDTQYF. In DNA form, the CDR3 reads TGCAGTGCTTGGACTAGCGGGAGTTCAGATACGCAGTATTTT.

This clonotype occurred many times. The CDR3 nucleotides read TGTGCCTGGAGTGTGGGGGTTTTCGGGGAGCTGTTTTTT. This encodes CAWSVGVFGELFF. V usage is TRBV30 and J usage is TRBJ2-2; the D call may be TRBD1 or TRBD2 (5 bases each). CDR3 length: 13 residues. Trimming took 0 bases from V and 7 from J, leaving 9 bases between them. CDR1 GTSNPN and CDR2 SVGIG come from the germline V gene (reference sequence).

This clonotype has ten or more counts. The gene calls are TRBV7-2 and TRBJ1-1; D perhaps matches TRBD1 (5 bases). The CDR3 loop spans 15 amino acids. Between the trimmed V and J ends, which lost 3 bases and 5 bases, there was a span of 16 bases. Germline CDR1 is SGHTA and CDR2 is FQGNSA. The CDR3 region has the DNA TGTGCCAGCAGCTTGAAGATTCAGGGAGGAACTGAAGCTTTCTTT. Protein product: CASSLKIQGGTEAFF. Full variable domain (remainder filled in from reference TRBV7-2 and TRBJ1-1): GAGVSQSPSNKVTEKGKDVELRCDPISGHTALYWYRQSLGQGLEFLIYFQGNSAPDKSGLPSDRFSAERTGGSVSTLTIQRTQQEDSAVYLCASSLKIQGGTEAFFGQGTRLTVV.

This clonotype occurred many times. This chain uses TRBV12-3 or TRBV12-4 with TRBJ1-5, with a weak D call TRBD1 (6 bases). V was pared by 7 bases and J by 4 bases, with 8 bases between. The CDR3 loop spans 12 amino acids. Here the CDR3 reads CASKRGNQPQHF. DNA for the CDR3: TGTGCCAGCAAGAGGGGGAATCAGCCCCAGCATTTT.

Comments on this clonotype: One junction end does not reproduce the germline sequence, and a read error may be involved. The V and J genes are TRBV7-2 and TRBJ2-7; TRBD1 is a possible D gene (6 bases). CDR3 length equals 13 residues. Germline V CDR1 and CDR2: SGHTA, FQGNSA. The CDR3 sequence is CASRPILTGPSVF. DNA for the CDR3: TGTGCCAGCAGACCCATCCTTACAGGGCCCTCCGTCTTC.

This clonotype has ten or more counts. The V and J genes are TRBV19 and TRBJ2-1, with TRBD2 matching over 13 bases. The CDR3 is made up of 14 amino acids. Unmatched junction bases numbered 4, after V lost 4 bases and J lost 10 bases. CDR1 is LNHDA and CDR2 is SQIVND in the germline V gene (reference sequence). CDR3 protein: CASSRTSGRREQFF. The DNA of the CDR3 is TGTGCCAGTAGTAGGACTAGCGGGAGACGGGAGCAGTTCTTC.